This T cell receptor (beta chain) was profiled in a study of T cells after yellow fever vaccination. Whole-study context: Researchers used SMART-Seq v4 Ultra Low Input to prepare fractions that had low cell numbers. Broader study findings: It was a small share of clonotypes that appeared in both CD4 and CD8 compartments.

In its sample, this clonotype was seen many times. Antigen unknown. CDR3 length equals 16 residues. TCRdb fed the 5' RACE reads into MiXCR, producing one record per CDR3 protein. The table lists roughly 340,000 distinct CDR3 sequences, roughly 4% of them singletons. The sample was PBMCs, taken 5 days after the yellow fever booster vaccination. The TCR sequence derives from a young man who received the YFV17D yellow fever vaccine. The rearrangement uses TRBV21-1 and TRBJ2-3; no DNA check was done on the table's D call, TRBD1. TRBV21-1 is reported as a pseudogene. The CDR3 loop reads CASSNPDTERLDTQYF. Here the CDR3 DNA reads TGTGCCAGCAGCAACCCGGACACCGAAAGGTTGGATACGCAGTATTTT.